The clone carrying this T cell receptor beta chain occurred many times. What it binds is unknown. The data originate from a study of spatial heterogeneity in lung cancer. In the study overall: Sequences of the beta chain were consistently detected in greater numbers than alpha-chain sequences. Across the raw uncorrected reads, a unique TCR and UMI combination was observed, on average, more than ten times.

Every molecule of TCR cDNA had its own unique molecular identifier. TCRdb reprocessed the 5' RACE reads with MiXCR, giving one entry per CDR3 protein. The sample includes tens of thousands of distinct CDR3 sequences, 3.5% to 5.5% seen only once; the top ten take about 37%. The time point denotes: sample taken at primary tumor resection. Unsorted whole RNA from tumor, nontumor lung or frozen PBMC underwent sequencing. Whole-study results and caveats: Ubiquitous expanded tumor TCRs were observed in blood more at resection than follow-up.

This CDR3 has 15 residues. The V end was cut by 2 bases, the J end by 6 bases, with 13 bases between. CDR1 and CDR2 (germline): WSHSY, SAAADI. The material was PBMCs, obtained at surgery. The chain has TRBV10-2 and TRBJ2-2; maybe TRBD2 (5 bases). This receptor was obtained from a male donor with early-stage non-small cell lung cancer. CDR3 sequence: CASSEGAGRPGELFF. The CDR3 region has the DNA TGCGCCAGCAGTGAGGGCGCGGGTCGGCCCGGGGAGCTGTTTTTT.